This T cell receptor beta chain was recovered during a study of regulatory T cells in long-lasting Graves disease listed by TCRdb under 2021. Background on the whole study: In the newly diagnosed Graves' disease group, patients had been taking antithyroid drugs for less than 3 months. Peripheral blood TCR sequencing and RNA sequencing compared persistent Graves' disease patients with newly diagnosed Graves' disease patients. The study was conducted in China and was registered as a clinical trial. A total of about 35 samples underwent TCR sequencing, from 13 patients with persistent Graves' disease and 20 or so patients with newly diagnosed Graves' disease.

This clonotype was recorded many times. Its binding antigen is unknown. No qualities accompany the bases; no much larger clone lies one base away. The germline ends are 5 bases apart after V is trimmed by 4 bases and J by 0 bases. The CDR1 and CDR2 encoded by the germline V gene are KGHDR and SFDVKD. The CDR3 covers 13 residues, taking in both the cysteine and the phenylalanine. Only the CDR3 portion is preserved as DNA: 39 bases, with reading frame beginning at the first base. The time point label, as the study defines it: newly diagnosed GD, antithyroid drugs for less than 3 months. RNA was extracted from PBMCs in TRIzol for both TCR sequencing and RNA sequencing. The diagnosis of Graves' disease was made according to American Thyroid Association guidelines. Recruitment of patients was carried out at an endocrinology department in Xi'an, China. From each patient, approximately 10 milliliters of peripheral blood was collected into an EDTA anticoagulant tube. Ficoll Paque Plus density gradient separation was used to isolate PBMCs, and no additional T cell sorting was done. RNA quality was checked with an Agilent 2100 Bioanalyzer and agarose gel, and concentration with a NanoDrop 2000.

Library generation was performed with multiplex PCR. Sequencing was performed on an Illumina HiSeq 4000. TCR beta libraries were built with iRepertoire HTBI primers and Arm-PCR amplification of CDR3 regions. Before sequencing, the PCR products underwent gel purification. On the study's bioinformatics: Gene usage analysis of CDR3 amino acid clonotypes used the 60 to 75 TRBV and 14 to 15 TRBJ segments found across samples. COPE and FqMerger were used to merge filtered high-quality paired reads into contigs. BLAST was used to align contigs to IMGT TRBV, TRBD and TRBJ reference genes, with CDR3 defined following IMGT. Clonotypes above 0.1% frequency were classified as highly expanded clones. Shannon entropy served as the measure of repertoire diversity, while the Gini coefficient captured V-J evenness. Public clonotypes were defined as clonotypes shared by more than one individual. The public sequencing data were trimmed at Q25 with fastp and processed into clonotypes with MiXCR by TCRdb, which kept only in-frame beta chains. Each entry merges the rows of one CDR3 protein and shows their most common DNA and genes. Clone size and V and J calls follow TCRdb, not the original study. The sample yields about 560,000 distinct CDR3 sequences; about 16% were counted once. The top ten constitute 12% of the sample.

Broad study findings and their caveats: The study examined only peripheral blood because the primary lesion, thyroid tissue, could not be accessed. Sequencing and analysis were restricted to the TCR beta chain. A larger number of public clonotypes was shared among persistent patients (approximately 3,000) than among newly diagnosed patients (more than 850). Preferential use of TRBV28, TRBJ1-2 and TRBJ2-5 was observed in persistent disease, whereas TRBV20-1 and TRBJ2-1 were favored in newly diagnosed disease. The authors noted that the small sample size was a limitation that may lower accuracy. Lower TCR Shannon entropy and fewer highly expanded clones were observed in persistent Graves' disease patients than in newly diagnosed patients, which suggested clonal expansion.

These sequences were also reported in another study, on T cells in Graves' hyperthyroidism and ophthalmopathy. The second paper further reports: A patient counted as having stable Graves' hyperthyroidism if no progression to ophthalmopathy occurred over 18 months of follow-up. Hyperthyroidism patients were aged 18 to 65 years and newly diagnosed, with disease duration of less than 2 months. Any patient with an uncontrolled infection, another autoimmune disease, pregnancy or lactation was excluded. Clinical symptoms, serum thyroxine and TRAb, thyroid ultrasound, and orbital computed tomography formed the basis for the diagnoses. A first-round RT-PCR of the TCR CDR3 used the HTBI primer set with the Qiagen OneStep RT-PCR kit. Blood samples also contained most of the expanded thyroid clonotypes (frequency above 0.001), which suggests that blood repertoires may reflect thyroid immune responses. A model built on a 13 V-J signature distinguished ophthalmopathy from stable hyperthyroidism, reaching 85% to 90% sensitivity and about 81% specificity in cross-validation and 80%/75% in testing. In validation, the model predicted progression to ophthalmopathy a median of about 6 months before onset, with 65% to 71% sensitivity and 72.22% specificity. TCR V-J signatures able to tell the groups apart were searched for in a discovery cohort of approximately 95 patients, of whom over 40 had Graves' ophthalmopathy and more than 55 had stable Graves' hyperthyroidism. An independent validation cohort of under 20 hyperthyroidism patients and approximately 16 patients who later progressed to ophthalmopathy tested prospective prediction of ophthalmopathy. The approximately 100 discovery patients were divided at random into training and test sets in a 7:3 ratio. In about 6 Graves' hyperthyroidism patients, the study also compared T-cell repertoires from thyroid tissue with T-cell repertoires from blood. After blood sampling, hyperthyroidism patients were treated with methimazole at a starting dose of 30 mg daily, and ophthalmopathy patients were treated with high-dose intravenous methylprednisolone. Libraries were constructed in a second round of multiplex PCR, after which size selection and purification were performed. Libraries were sequenced paired-end with 100 bp reads on an Illumina HiSeq2000. Raw data were processed with SOAPnuke, discarding reads with adapters, uncalled bases, mean Phred below 15, or no exact constant-primer or identifier match. COPE v1.2.5 was used to merge the high-quality paired reads, and each unique nucleotide sequence was defined as a clonotype. Clonotypes were aligned to IMGT TRBV, TRBD and TRBJ reference segments using MiTCR v1.1. The analysis was restricted to V-J combinations with a frequency above 0.0001, which together covered 99.2% of the repertoires. The TCS score was defined as F50 (clonal expansion) divided by E x V (chaos), with BLOSUM62-based TCRdist calculated between CDR3 peptides within each V-J. Welch's t-statistics and random forest reduced 500 to 650 V-J features to roughly 13, which were used in a naive Bayes classifier (R e1071). Sample size was not statistically predetermined, and investigators were not blinded to group allocation. According to the paper, TCR Vbeta CDR3 sequencing was carried out on 120 to 150 peripheral blood samples, which came from approximately 43 ophthalmopathy, 70 to 80 hyperthyroidism and approximately 17 progressor patients.

The rearrangement combines TRBV24-1 with TRBJ1-1; the D gene is not confidently resolved. This material consisted of peripheral blood mononuclear cells (PBMCs), taken at new diagnosis, from a patient treated with antithyroid drugs. This clonotype was sampled from a man younger than 35 with Graves disease. Donor details come from another sample of the same person, matched by shared clones. The CDR3 amino acid sequence is: CATSDDLNTEAFF. The DNA sequence is TGTGCCACCAGTGACGATTTGAACACTGAAGCTTTCTTT.